Given below is one T cell receptor beta chain in context. Its target is unknown. Trimming took 4 bases from V and 5 from J; bases not matched to a gene: 5. The CDR3 totals 15 residues. The germline gives CDR1 SGHDT, CDR2 YYEEEE. Each of the donors was a healthy adult who was HIV-negative and had not had a recent acute infection or vaccination. Both subsets, CD45RA+ naive and CD45RA-negative memory, were split from the CD4+ cells. These data are taken from a study of shared clonotypes between healthy human individuals. Study outcomes and limitations: Represented diversity (both genetic and exposure-history) was limited by the small number of donors.

Sequenced by immunoSEQ multiplex PCR; TCRdb stores in-frame clones only, minus some. The sample lists 2,500,000 or so clones, more than 85% occurring once. The J gene is TRBJ2-3, the V gene TRBV5-6, with 12 bases that match TRBD2. Sequencing was done on a sample of naive CD4+ T cells from PBMCs. As for subset: CD45RA+ positively selected. The receptor was derived from a man younger than 35 in good health. Some clones in this sample may be carry-over from other donors' samples. The DNA for the CDR3 is TGTGCCAGCAGCGCTGGACTAGCGGGGAGAGATACGCAGTATTTT. Amino acids: CASSAGLAGRDTQYF.